The 10 T cell receptor beta chains presented below share a single source sample, sequenced in a study of T cell changes during pregnancy in multiple sclerosis. Assay used: immunoSEQ multiplex PCR; TCRdb lists only in-frame clones, some missing. The sample contains over 7,000 clones, around 86% of which appear only once. This specimen consisted of CD8+ T cells from peripheral blood mononuclear cells, obtained in the first trimester of pregnancy. The receptors were sampled from a female donor in good health, enrolled as a control in a pregnancy study.

The rearrangement links TRBV11-3 to TRBJ2-1, with 14 positions matching TRBD2. The CDR3 loop spans 15 amino acids. The V gene's germline CDR1 is SGHNT and CDR2 YENEEA. V gave up 2 bases and J gave up 7 bases; unmatched junction bases: 1. The CDR3 spells CASSLRTSGRNEQFF. The CDR3 region has the DNA TGTGCCAGCAGCTTACGGACTAGCGGGAGGAATGAGCAGTTCTTC.

The chain links TRBV6-4 to TRBJ2-1; 13 bases match TRBD2. Germline assignment: CDR1 MRHNA and CDR2 SNTAGT. The ends lost 0 bases at V and 7 bases at J; junction bases unmatched: 0. The CDR3 has 15 amino acids. This CDR3 reads CASSDSLAGGNEQFF. The CDR3 nucleotides read TGTGCCAGCAGTGACTCACTAGCGGGGGGGAATGAGCAGTTCTTC.

This clone was recorded once. The rearrangement links TRBV7-2 to TRBJ1-2; D is possibly TRBD1 (5 bases). Germline CDR1 and CDR2: SGHTA and FQGNSA. The V and J ends lost 1 base and 10 bases respectively, with 16 bases between them. This CDR3 comprises 14 residues. DNA for the CDR3: TGTGCCAGCAGCTTAGTTCCAGGGTTATTAATCTACACCTTC. It codes for CASSLVPGLLIYTF.

The chain uses TRBV4-1 and TRBJ2-1; D is undetermined. V shed 0 bases and J shed 3 bases, with 15 bases lying between them. The CDR3 spans 17 residues. Per germline, CDR1 MGHRA and CDR2 YSYEKL. The CDR3 DNA is TGCGCCAGCAGCCAAGATGCACCCGCACTCTTCTACAATGAGCAGTTCTTC. Translation gives CASSQDAPALFYNEQFF.

The chain uses TRBV6-1 and TRBJ2-1, with 8 positions matching TRBD2. V dropped 1 base and J dropped 4; count of bases not matched to a gene: 3. Per germline, CDR1 MNHNS and CDR2 SASEGT. The CDR3 totals 15 residues. This CDR3 is CASSEGSGEYNEQFF. The CDR3 DNA follows: TGTGCCAGCAGTGAAGGTAGCGGGGAGTACAATGAGCAGTTCTTC.

CDR3 in DNA: TGTGCCAGCAGCCCGACCGAGGAGGCAGACAATGAGCAGTTCTTC. Its protein product is CASSPTEEADNEQFF. The chain couples TRBV7-9 to TRBJ2-1; weak D call: TRBD2 (5 bases). Germline loops: CDR1 SEHNR, CDR2 FQNEAQ (reference sequence). The CDR3 is made up of 15 amino acids. Trimming left V 5 bases short and J 5 bases short, with 16 bases between.

This clone showed up just once. The V call is TRBV7-9, the J call TRBJ1-1; D is perhaps TRBD1 (5 bases). Germline V gene lookup returns CDR1 SEHNR and CDR2 FQNEAQ (reference sequence). Trimming pared 3 bases from V and 5 bases from J, leaving 13 bases between. The CDR3 extends over 14 amino acids. CDR3 sequence (DNA): TGTGCCAGCAGCTTGCGCAGGGATTGGACTGAAGCTTTCTTT. Residues: CASSLRRDWTEAFF. The variable domain in full, with the rest retrieved from reference TRBV7-9 and TRBJ1-1, is DTGVSQNPRHKITKRGQNVTFRCDPISEHNRLYWYRQTLGQGPEFLTYFQNEAQLEKSRLLSDRFSAERPKGSFSTLEIQRTEQGDSAMYLCASSLRRDWTEAFFGQGTRLTVV.

The chain combines TRBV7-9 with TRBJ2-7; 8 bases are shared with TRBD1. V gave up 4 bases and J gave up 2 bases; unmatched junction bases: 19. Germline CDR1 SEHNR, CDR2 FQNEAQ (reference sequence). The CDR3 runs 19 residues. The CDR3 region is CASSSARGLGTGTPYEQYF. The CDR3 coding sequence is TGTGCCAGCAGCTCAGCGAGGGGGTTGGGGACAGGAACCCCCTACGAGCAGTACTTC.

The chain carries TRBV2 and TRBJ1-2; D remains ambiguous. V was pared by 4 bases and J by 3 bases, with 12 bases between. Germline V CDR1 and CDR2: SNHLY, FYNNEI. There are 14 residues in the CDR3. As DNA, the CDR3 is TGTGCCAGCAGTGGAGGTCAGACTTACTATGGCTACACCTTC. This gives the protein CASSGGQTYYGYTF.

CDR3 sequence reads: CASSYAGQGNGYTF. The CDR3 DNA is TGTGCCAGCAGTTACGCTGGACAGGGGAATGGCTACACCTTC. This sequence joins TRBV6-5 and TRBJ1-2; 9 bases match TRBD1. V was clipped by 2 bases and J by 6 bases; unmatched bases: 4. Germline lookup yields CDR1 MNHEY and CDR2 SVGAGI. The CDR3 runs to 14 residues.